This record looks at one TCR beta chain sequence and its context. The target antigen is unknown. The sample belongs to a study of T cell responses to AZD1222 COVID-19 vaccine. Study overall: Doses given second, at about 4 or about 12 weeks, were pooled.

The CDR3 runs to 13 residues. V was pared by 6 bases and J by 1 base, with 0 bases of the junction left unmatched. Overall study results and limits: Reportedly, nearly half of unique spike TCRs recognized epitopes outside B.1.351/B.1.1.7 mutations. Donors in the cohort were predominantly white British and more often female, and clonal diversity was possibly underestimated. Following two doses of AZD1222, Spike-specific TCR breadth and depth rose.

Assay: immunoSEQ multiplex PCR; the TCRdb copy retains only in-frame clones and omits some. The table lists under 150,000 clones, approximately 94% of them singletons. The TCR was taken from an adult in good health. The J gene is TRBJ2-5, the V gene TRBV12-3 or TRBV12-4, with 9 nucleotides matching TRBD1. The sequences come from peripheral blood, collected on day 0 of AZD1222 vaccination. CDR3 bases: TGTGCCAGCAGGGGACAGGGCCAAGAGACCCAGTACTTC. Translating gives CASRGQGQETQYF.